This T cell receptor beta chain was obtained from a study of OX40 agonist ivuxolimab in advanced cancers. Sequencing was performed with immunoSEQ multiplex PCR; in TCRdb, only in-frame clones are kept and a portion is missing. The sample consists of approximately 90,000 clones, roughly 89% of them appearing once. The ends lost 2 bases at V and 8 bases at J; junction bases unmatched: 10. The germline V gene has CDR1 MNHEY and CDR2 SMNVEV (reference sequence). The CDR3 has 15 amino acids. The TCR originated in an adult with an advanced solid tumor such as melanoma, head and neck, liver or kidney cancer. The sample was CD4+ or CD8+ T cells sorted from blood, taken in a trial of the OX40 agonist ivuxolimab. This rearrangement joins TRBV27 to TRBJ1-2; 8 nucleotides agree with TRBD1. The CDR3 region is CASSLSRGRQWGYTF. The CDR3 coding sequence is TGTGCCAGCAGTTTAAGCAGGGGGCGCCAGTGGGGCTACACCTTC.